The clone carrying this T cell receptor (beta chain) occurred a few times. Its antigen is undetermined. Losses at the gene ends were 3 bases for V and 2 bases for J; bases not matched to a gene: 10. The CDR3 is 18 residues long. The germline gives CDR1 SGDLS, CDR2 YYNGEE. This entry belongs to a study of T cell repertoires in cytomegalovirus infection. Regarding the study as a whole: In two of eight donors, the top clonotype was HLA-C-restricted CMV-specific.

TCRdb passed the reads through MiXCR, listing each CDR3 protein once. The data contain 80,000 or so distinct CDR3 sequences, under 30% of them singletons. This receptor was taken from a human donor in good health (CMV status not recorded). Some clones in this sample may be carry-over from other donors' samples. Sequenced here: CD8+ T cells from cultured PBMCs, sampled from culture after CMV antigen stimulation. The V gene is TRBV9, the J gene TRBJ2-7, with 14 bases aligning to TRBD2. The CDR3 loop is CASSAGLAGVSPTYEQYF. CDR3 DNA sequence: TGTGCCAGCAGCGCGGGACTAGCGGGAGTGTCCCCCACCTACGAGCAGTACTTC.